The 15 T cell receptor beta chains below all came from one sample that was sequenced in a study of T cells in Graves' hyperthyroidism and ophthalmopathy. Researchers amplified the TCR beta CDR3 regions from RNA transcripts. Primed by the HTBI set, a first-round RT-PCR was run on the TCR CDR3. TCRdb recomputed calls from the multiplex PCR reads with MiXCR, one row per CDR3 protein. Seen here are about 360,000 distinct CDR3 sequences, roughly 13% observed once, and the top ten hold around 20%. Sequenced: blood. The receptors come from a man aged 25 to 40 with Graves' hyperthyroidism that later progressed to Graves' ophthalmopathy.

This clonotype appeared a few times. This rearrangement joins TRBV6-2 or TRBV6-3 to TRBJ2-1; 7 nucleotides align to TRBD2. The trim removed 4 bases at V and 7 bases at J, leaving 7 bases unmatched. The CDR3 runs 14 residues. CDR1 and CDR2 (germline): MNHEY, SVGEGT. For the CDR3, the DNA is TGTGCCAGCAGTTCCGGGGGGTACCGGAATGAGCAGTTCTTC. Residues: CASSSGGYRNEQFF.

There are many counts of this clonotype. The V call is TRBV12-3 or TRBV12-4, the J call TRBJ2-5; no definite D call. The CDR3 is 14 residues long. V was shortened by 2 bases and J by 5 bases, with 12 bases between the two germline ends. CDR3 amino acids: CASSLIFKWETQYF. CDR3 sequence (DNA): TGTGCCAGCAGTTTAATCTTCAAGTGGGAGACCCAGTACTTC.

This clonotype showed up many times. The chain carries TRBV11-2 and TRBJ2-5, with unresolved D. Germline CDR1 reads SGHAT; CDR2 reads FQNNGV. V was pared by 5 bases and J by 1 base, with 8 bases between. This CDR3 is built from 13 residues. The CDR3 is CASSPRIQETQYF. The CDR3 DNA reads TGTGCCAGCAGCCCCCGGATCCAAGAGACCCAGTACTTC.

The chain carries TRBV7-3 and TRBJ2-2, with 12 bases matching TRBD1. From germline, CDR1 is SGHTA and CDR2 FQGTGA. There are 15 residues in the CDR3. V dropped 4 bases and J dropped 4; count of bases not matched to a gene: 1. The CDR3 sequence: CASSSGQGATGELFF. CDR3 nucleotides: TGTGCCAGCAGCTCGGGACAGGGGGCCACCGGGGAGCTGTTTTTT.

This clonotype was counted many times. This chain joins TRBV12-3 or TRBV12-4 and TRBJ2-7, with D hard to call. The CDR3 runs to 14 residues. The ends were cut back, 2 bases at V and 2 bases at J, with 10 bases in the middle. The CDR3 DNA reads TGTGCCAGCAGTTTACGACACGGAACCTACGAGCAGTACTTC. It codes for CASSLRHGTYEQYF.

V is TRBV5-1 and J is TRBJ2-5, with TRBD1 matching 9 bases. The trim removed 4 bases at V and 5 bases at J, leaving 9 bases unmatched. This CDR3 is 15 amino acids long. CDR1 and CDR2 (germline): SGHRS, YFSETQ. This chain's CDR3 is CASSIRQGEGETQYF. For the CDR3, the DNA is TGCGCCAGCAGCATCCGACAGGGGGAAGGGGAGACCCAGTACTTC.

This clonotype has ten or more counts. The chain combines TRBV2 with TRBJ2-1; D possibly corresponds to TRBD2 (6 bases). CDR3 length equals 13 residues. CDR1 and CDR2 (germline): SNHLY, FYNNEI. Trimming removed 4 bases at V and 4 bases at J, with 8 bases between. The CDR3 DNA reads TGTGCCAGCAGTGTGGGGGGATACAATGAGCAGTTCTTC. It translates to CASSVGGYNEQFF.

In this sample, this clonotype turned up a few times. The chain joins TRBV9 to TRBJ2-3, with 8 bases aligning to TRBD1. Germline V gives CDR1 SGDLS, CDR2 YYNGEE. The CDR3 consists of 15 residues. V shed 0 bases and J 2 bases; nucleotides not matched to a gene: 2. CDR3 coding DNA: TGTGCCAGCAGCGTAGGGACAGGGTACACAGATACGCAGTATTTT. As protein: CASSVGTGYTDTQYF. Drawing the rest from reference TRBV9 and TRBJ2-3, the complete variable domain is DSGVTQTPKHLITATGQRVTLRCSPRSGDLSVYWYQQSLDQGLQFLIQYYNGEERAKGNILERFSAQQFPDLHSELNLSSLELGDSALYFCASSVGTGYTDTQYFGPGTRLTVL.

The table lists this clonotype with many counts. The rearrangement uses TRBV2 and TRBJ1-2; TRBD1 agrees at 9 bases. The J segment lost 2 bases and the V segment lost 6 bases, leaving 4 bases of the junction unmatched. The CDR3 spans 14 residues. Germline loops: CDR1 SNHLY, CDR2 FYNNEI. Here the CDR3 DNA reads TGTGCCAGCAGGGGGACAGGGCAGAACTATGGCTACACCTTC. This codes for CASRGTGQNYGYTF.

This clonotype appeared many times. This chain uses TRBV12-5 with TRBJ2-7, with 7 bases fitting TRBD1. CDR1 LGHNT and CDR2 FRNRAP come from the germline V gene. Losses at the gene ends were 1 base for V and 0 bases for J; bases not matched to a gene: 9. The CDR3 runs 17 residues. The CDR3 here is CASGLAFGTEGSYEQYF. In DNA form, the CDR3 reads TGTGCTAGTGGTTTGGCATTCGGGACAGAGGGCTCCTACGAGCAGTACTTC. Using reference TRBV12-5 and TRBJ2-7 for the parts outside the CDR3, the full variable domain is DARVTQTPRHKVTEMGQEVTMRCQPILGHNTVFWYRQTMMQGLELLAYFRNRAPLDDSGMPKDRFSAEMPDATLATLKIQPSEPRDSAVYFCASGLAFGTEGSYEQYFGPGTRLTVT.

This clonotype was observed a handful of times. The genes are TRBV6-6 and TRBJ2-7; perhaps D is TRBD1 or TRBD2 (5 bases each). The CDR3 is 16 residues long. Germline V gene sequence: CDR1 MNHNY, CDR2 SVGAGI (reference sequence). Trimming pared 2 bases from V and 4 bases from J, leaving 18 bases between. CDR3 sequence reads: CASSYGTGPTFYEQYF. The CDR3 bases are TGTGCCAGCAGTTACGGTACGGGACCTACCTTTTACGAGCAGTACTTC.

There are many counts of this clonotype. The rearrangement uses TRBV3-1 and TRBJ2-3; 12 bases map to TRBD2. This CDR3 has 17 amino acids. Germline CDR1 is LGHDT and CDR2 is YNNKEL (reference sequence). With V trimmed by 4 bases and J by 2 bases, 7 bases remained unmatched. The CDR3 loop is CASSPAGTSGFTDTQYF. CDR3 coding DNA: TGTGCCAGCAGCCCAGCTGGGACTAGCGGGTTCACAGATACGCAGTATTTT.

This clonotype was seen at least ten times. The chain recombines TRBV6-1 with TRBJ2-7; D call uncertain. CDR1 and CDR2 (germline): MNHNS, SASEGT. The V end lost 5 bases, the J end lost 3 bases, and 5 bases lay between the germline ends. This CDR3 comprises 11 residues. CDR3 amino acids: CASSKNYEQYF. As DNA, the CDR3 is TGTGCCAGCAGTAAAAACTACGAGCAGTACTTC.

This clonotype was counted at least ten times. The chain couples TRBV12-3 or TRBV12-4 to TRBJ2-7; weak D call: TRBD2 (5 bases). The CDR3 has 12 residues. The V end lost 2 bases, the J end lost 6 bases, and 8 bases lay between the germline ends. The CDR3 coding sequence is TGTGCCAGCAGTTTAAAGGCGGGCGAGCAGTACTTC. Its translation is CASSLKAGEQYF.

Written as DNA, the CDR3 is TGTGCCACCCTCCGAGACCAAGGAGGGGAGACCCAGTACTTC. Translation gives CATLRDQGGETQYF. The chain uses TRBV2 and TRBJ2-5, with D maybe TRBD2 (6 bases). Germline values: CDR1 SNHLY, CDR2 FYNNEI. V was shortened by 10 bases and J by 5 bases, with 20 bases between the two germline ends. The CDR3 loop spans 14 amino acids.